The 27 T cell receptor beta chains given below trace back to one sample, sequenced in a study of CXCR3-negative and CXCR3-positive naive CD8 T cells. UMI-labeled 5' RACE yielded the TRB cDNA libraries. TCRdb derives one entry per CDR3 protein from the 5' RACE reads, leaving out DNA. This table holds about 62,000 distinct CDR3 sequences. Material for sequencing was naive CXCR3- CD8+ T cells from blood. Regarding subset: CD45RO-CCR7+CD27+CD95- naive CD8+ T cells lacking CXCR3 (TNR3-). These receptors originate from a human donor in good health. Some clones in this sample may be carry-over from other donors' samples.

The V call is TRBV20-1, the J call TRBJ1-1. Germline CDR1 is DFQATT and CDR2 is SNEGSKA (reference sequence). The CDR3 is 16 residues long. CDR3 sequence reads: CSARTGGSIAFTEAFF.

The chain has TRBV7-9 and TRBJ2-7; TCRdb lists TRBD1, though no DNA is available to test this call. The CDR3 sequence is 15 residues long. Per germline, CDR1 SEHNR and CDR2 FQNEAQ (reference sequence). Here the CDR3 reads CASSLAGQGAYEQYF.

V usage is TRBV14 and J usage is TRBJ2-6; there is no DNA to check the TCRdb D call of TRBD1. The CDR3 has 16 residues. The germline V gene encodes CDR1 SGHDN and CDR2 FVKESK. The CDR3 here is CASSQGAGAGANVLTF.

This rearrangement joins TRBV28 to TRBJ2-7; TCRdb proposes TRBD2, but this gene call is untestable without DNA. This CDR3 has 15 amino acids. Germline assignment: CDR1 MDHEN and CDR2 SYDVKM. CDR3 residues: CASSPAGRHPYEQYF. Variable domain in full (rest from reference TRBV28 and TRBJ2-7): DVKVTQSSRYLVKRTGEKVFLECVQDMDHENMFWYRQDPGLGLRLIYFSYDVKMKEKGDIPEGYSVSREKKERFSLILESASTNQTSMYLCASSPAGRHPYEQYFGPGTRLTVT.

This chain connects TRBV6-2 or TRBV6-3 to TRBJ1-5. The CDR3 is made up of 13 amino acids. Per the germline V gene, CDR1 is MNHEY and CDR2 is SVGEGT. CDR3 sequence: CATEGIVDLSQHF.

This chain links TRBV20-1 with TRBJ2-7; no DNA is available, so the TRBD1 call from TCRdb remains unchecked. The CDR3 extends over 14 amino acids. Germline V CDR1 and CDR2: DFQATT, SNEGSKA (reference sequence). The CDR3 loop is CSASPPGGDHEQYF.

This chain connects TRBV2 to TRBJ2-5; without DNA, the TCRdb call of TRBD1 cannot be checked. The CDR3 loop spans 12 amino acids. Germline V gene lookup returns CDR1 SNHLY and CDR2 FYNNEI. This chain's CDR3 is CASRGTGETQYF.

The CDR3 protein is CASSQGDSYEQYF. V gene TRBV14 combines with J gene TRBJ2-7; TCRdb selects TRBD1, and the lack of DNA leaves this call unchecked. CDR1 is SGHDN, CDR2 FVKESK, per germline. CDR3 length: 13 residues.

The V call is TRBV4-3, the J call TRBJ2-6; TCRdb lists TRBD1, though no DNA is available to test this call. The CDR3 has 19 residues. CDR1 and CDR2 (germline): LGHNA, YSLEER. The CDR3 sequence is CASSQADREGIAGANVLTF.

This chain joins TRBV20-1 and TRBJ2-2; TCRdb returns TRBD1, unconfirmable since there is no DNA. Germline V gene sequence: CDR1 DFQATT, CDR2 SNEGSKA (reference sequence). The CDR3 covers 13 residues. This chain's CDR3 is CSAGDRNTGELFF.

The V and J genes are TRBV12-3 or TRBV12-4 and TRBJ2-3; TCRdb's D call, TRBD1, is unchecked because there is no DNA. The CDR3 contains 15 residues. CDR3 residues: CASSLGPGFGDTQYF.

This clonotype ranks as medium-sized in terms of frequency. CDR3 protein: CASSYLAASYNEQFF. V gene TRBV7-6 combines with J gene TRBJ2-1; no DNA is available, so the TRBD2 call from TCRdb remains unchecked. The CDR3 is made up of 15 amino acids. CDR1 SGHVS and CDR2 FNYEAQ come from the germline V gene.

The chain is built from TRBV7-2 and TRBJ2-7; the D call from TCRdb, TRBD1, cannot be confirmed without DNA. The CDR3 contains 14 residues. The germline gives CDR1 SGHTA, CDR2 FQGNSA. The CDR3 region is CATLGEGALYEQYF.

The chain employs TRBV28 and TRBJ2-2; TCRdb lists TRBD1, though no DNA is available to test this call. Germline V gene sequence: CDR1 MDHEN, CDR2 SYDVKM. This CDR3 spans 15 amino acids. CDR3 in amino acids: CASRWDTANTGELFF.

This chain uses TRBV28 with TRBJ2-7; TCRdb's D gene call, TRBD1, goes unchecked for lack of DNA. The CDR3 loop spans 19 amino acids. Germline V CDR1 and CDR2: MDHEN, SYDVKM. CDR3 in amino acids: CASTPFWGDLGLEGYEQYF.

The chain carries TRBV4-1 and TRBJ2-2; TCRdb lists TRBD1, though no DNA is available to test this call. CDR1 is MGHRA, CDR2 YSYEKL, per germline. The CDR3 loop spans 17 amino acids. CDR3 amino acids: CASSPKPGNKGTGELFF.

J is TRBJ2-7 and V is TRBV10-1; the D gene TCRdb calls, TRBD1, cannot be checked with no DNA. The V gene's germline CDR1 is WNHNN and CDR2 SYGVQD (reference sequence). The CDR3 sequence is 13 residues long. The CDR3 here is CASSPHRELEQYF.

The gene calls are TRBV5-1 and TRBJ2-1; no DNA is available, so the TRBD1 call from TCRdb remains unchecked. Germline V lookup: CDR1 SGHRS, CDR2 YFSETQ. The CDR3 is made up of 16 amino acids. The CDR3 spells CASSLGTGGSYNEQFF.

This CDR3 is CASSQIRDRGLETQYF. The chain employs TRBV3-1 and TRBJ2-5; lacking DNA, the TRBD1 call made by TCRdb goes unchecked. Germline V gene lookup returns CDR1 LGHDT and CDR2 YNNKEL (reference sequence). The CDR3 covers 16 residues.

The chain couples TRBV6-4 to TRBJ2-1; lacking DNA, the TRBD1 call made by TCRdb goes unchecked. The V gene's germline CDR1 is MRHNA and CDR2 SNTAGT. The CDR3 length is 14 residues. The CDR3 is CASSEGQGADEQFF.

The chain combines TRBV6-5 with TRBJ2-7; without DNA, the TCRdb call of TRBD1 cannot be checked. Germline V gives CDR1 MNHEY, CDR2 SVGAGI. This CDR3 is 14 amino acids long. CDR3 loop: CASRNRGRSYEQYF.

V gene TRBV7-8 combines with J gene TRBJ1-2. The CDR3 runs to 13 residues. In germline, CDR1 is SGHVS, CDR2 FQNEAQ. The CDR3 sequence is CASRRPSTMALTF.

The chain has TRBV7-9 and TRBJ2-2; TCRdb designates TRBD2, a call that cannot be tested without DNA. The CDR3 sequence is 16 residues long. The V gene's germline CDR1 is SEHNR and CDR2 FQNEAQ (reference sequence). The chain's CDR3 is CASSLPEGLYTGELFF.

V is TRBV11-2 and J is TRBJ2-7. The CDR3 covers 11 residues. Germline CDR1 is SGHAT and CDR2 is FQNNGV. CDR3 region: CASSLSNEQYF.

The rearrangement joins TRBV27 to TRBJ1-4; TCRdb picks TRBD1, but there is no DNA to check that call. The germline V gene encodes CDR1 MNHEY and CDR2 SMNVEV (reference sequence). This CDR3 contains 16 residues. The CDR3 sequence: CASSLLPGTGNEKLFF.

The chain uses TRBV9 and TRBJ1-2; with no DNA, the TCRdb D assignment of TRBD1 cannot be verified. CDR1 is SGDLS, CDR2 YYNGEE, per germline. This CDR3 region has 17 residues. The CDR3 loop reads CASSPSSDSTMIFGYTF.

V and J are TRBV27 and TRBJ1-1; TCRdb designates TRBD1, a call that cannot be tested without DNA. The CDR3 contains 13 residues. Per the germline V gene, CDR1 is MNHEY and CDR2 is SMNVEV (reference sequence). CDR3 region: CASSHRGPDEAFF.